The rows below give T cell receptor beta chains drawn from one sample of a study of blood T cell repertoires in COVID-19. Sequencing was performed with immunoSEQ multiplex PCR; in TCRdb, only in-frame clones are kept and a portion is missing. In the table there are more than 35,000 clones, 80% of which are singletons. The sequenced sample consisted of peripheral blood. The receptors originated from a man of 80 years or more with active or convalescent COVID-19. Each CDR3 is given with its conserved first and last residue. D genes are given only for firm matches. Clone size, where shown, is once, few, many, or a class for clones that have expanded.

CSVGDRETYGYTF	TGCAGCGTTGGTGACAGGGAGACCTATGGCTACACCTTC	TRBV29-1	TRBD1	-	TRBJ1-2
CASSFGQAYEQYF	TGTGCCAGCAGTTTTGGACAGGCCTACGAGCAGTACTTC	TRBV27	TRBD1	once	TRBJ2-7
CASSGGRAFETQYF	TGTGCCAGCAGTGGAGGGAGGGCCTTCGAGACCCAGTACTTC	TRBV2	TRBD2	-	TRBJ2-5
CASTRGNEKLFF	TGTGCCAGCACCAGGGGTAATGAAAAACTGTTTTTT	TRBV25-1	-	once	TRBJ1-4
CASSSELRGSGANVLTF	TGTGCCAGCAGCTCGGAGCTGAGGGGGTCGGGGGCCAACGTCCTGACTTTC	TRBV5-6	-	few	TRBJ2-6
CASSSQGAANYGYTF	TGTGCCAGCAGTTCCCAGGGGGCCGCTAACTATGGCTACACCTTC	TRBV6-5	TRBD1	-	TRBJ1-2
CASSVVPGQTYEQYF	TGTGCCAGCAGCGTAGTCCCGGGACAGACCTACGAGCAGTACTTC	TRBV5-4	TRBD1	-	TRBJ2-7
CASAREIGYNEQFF	TGTGCCAGTGCGAGGGAGATCGGCTACAATGAGCAGTTCTTC	TRBV19	-	-	TRBJ2-1
CAGAGETDTQYF	TGTGCCGGAGCGGGAGAAACAGATACGCAGTATTTT	TRBV2	TRBD2	-	TRBJ2-3
CASSVQGANVLTF	TGTGCCAGCAGTGTCCAGGGGGCCAACGTCCTGACTTTC	TRBV27	-	-	TRBJ2-6
CAISDTGTGAAGANVLTF	TGTGCCATCAGTGACACCGGGACAGGGGCTGCCGGGGCCAACGTCCTGACTTTC	TRBV10-3	TRBD1	-	TRBJ2-6
CASSQGAGGNADTQYF	TGTGCCAGCAGCCAAGGTGCAGGGGGCAACGCAGATACGCAGTATTTT	TRBV4-2	TRBD1	-	TRBJ2-3
CASSDEWGLNEKLFF	TGTGCCAGCAGTGATGAATGGGGGCTTAATGAAAAACTGTTTTTT	TRBV6-1	-	few	TRBJ1-4
CASRDPGLKEFF	TGTGCCAGCAGAGATCCGGGACTAAAAGAGTTCTTC	TRBV6-5	TRBD2	-	TRBJ2-1
CASGVTGRDGYTF	TGTGCCAGCGGGGTTACAGGGCGGGATGGCTACACCTTC	TRBV28	-	-	TRBJ1-2
CARSGTIDGYNEQFF	TGTGCCAGATCCGGGACTATCGATGGGTACAATGAGCAGTTCTTC	TRBV27	TRBD2	-	TRBJ2-1
CAAEGVNYGYTF	TGTGCCGCGGAAGGGGTCAACTATGGCTACACCTTC	TRBV30	-	-	TRBJ1-2
CASGAQGGETQYF	TGTGCCAGCGGGGCACAGGGCGGGGAGACCCAGTACTTC	TRBV19	-	-	TRBJ2-5
CASTTRVAAATNEKLFF	TGCGCCAGCACCACCAGAGTGGCGGCCGCAACTAATGAAAAACTGTTTTTT	TRBV4-1	-	-	TRBJ1-4
CSVEDRVTGGFSTDTQYF	TGCAGCGTTGAAGATCGGGTGACAGGGGGCTTTAGCACAGATACGCAGTATTTT	TRBV29-1	TRBD1	-	TRBJ2-3
CASSLFGRYSYEQYF	TGTGCCAGCAGTTTATTCGGGAGGTACTCCTACGAGCAGTACTTC	TRBV27	TRBD2	-	TRBJ2-7
CASSFDLLGGTEAFF	TGTGCCAGCAGCTTTGATCTGCTGGGGGGCACTGAAGCTTTCTTT	TRBV7-2	-	-	TRBJ1-1
CASSLLRDDNEKLFF	TGTGCCAGCAGCTTATTACGCGATGATAATGAAAAACTGTTTTTT	TRBV7-8	-	-	TRBJ1-4
CASSPAGGKGETQYF	TGCGCCAGCAGCCCCGCGGGGGGCAAGGGAGAGACCCAGTACTTC	TRBV5-1	TRBD2	few	TRBJ2-5
CASRAGQGQEQFF	TGTGCCAGCAGGGCCGGACAGGGCCAGGAGCAGTTCTTC	TRBV2	TRBD1	-	TRBJ2-1
CASRAGGPYEQYF	TGTGCCAGCCGGGCGGGAGGGCCCTACGAGCAGTACTTC	TRBV7-2	TRBD2	-	TRBJ2-7
CASSLISGPSNTEAFF	TGCGCCAGCAGCCTAATTAGTGGTCCCTCGAACACTGAAGCTTTCTTT	TRBV5-1	-	-	TRBJ1-1
CSGDTYNEQFF	TGCAGTGGGGACACTTACAATGAGCAGTTCTTC	TRBV20-1	-	few	TRBJ2-1
CASSQPPVGSGGRGEQFF	TGTGCCAGCAGCCAGCCCCCTGTAGGTAGCGGGGGGCGGGGTGAGCAGTTCTTC	TRBV4-2	TRBD2	-	TRBJ2-1
CASSKVAGGFGDTQYF	TGTGCCAGCAGCAAAGTAGCAGGGGGGTTCGGCGATACGCAGTATTTT	TRBV7-8	-	-	TRBJ2-3
CSVGSDQETQYF	TGCAGCGTTGGTTCAGATCAAGAGACCCAGTACTTC	TRBV29-1	-	-	TRBJ2-5
CASSPTGADTQYF	TGTGCCAGCTCACCCACAGGTGCAGATACGCAGTATTTT	TRBV18	-	-	TRBJ2-3
CASSFPSGSYEQYF	TGTGCCAGCAGTTTTCCTAGCGGGAGCTACGAGCAGTACTTC	TRBV28	TRBD2	-	TRBJ2-7
CASSWRGQGSQETQYF	TGCGCCAGCAGCTGGAGGGGACAGGGGTCCCAAGAGACCCAGTACTTC	TRBV5-1	TRBD1	-	TRBJ2-5
CASSSLAESNEQFF	TGTGCCAGCAGCTCCCTAGCGGAGTCGAATGAGCAGTTCTTC	TRBV11-2	TRBD2	-	TRBJ2-1
CASSPRGTSGDTQYF	TGTGCCAGCAGTCCCCGGGGGACTAGCGGGGATACGCAGTATTTT	TRBV6-4	TRBD2	-	TRBJ2-3
CASSETGGARYEQYF	TGTGCCAGCAGTGAGACAGGGGGCGCCCGTTACGAGCAGTACTTC	TRBV28	TRBD1	-	TRBJ2-7
CSALSGSYEQYF	TGCAGCGCGCTTAGCGGGAGCTACGAGCAGTACTTC	TRBV29-1	TRBD2	-	TRBJ2-7
CASALTSGTQNIQYF	TGTGCCAGCGCGCTCACATCGGGAACCCAAAACATTCAGTACTTC	TRBV27	-	-	TRBJ2-4
CASPGQAEYNEQFF	TGTGCCAGCCCGGGACAGGCGGAATACAATGAGCAGTTCTTC	TRBV11-2	TRBD1	once	TRBJ2-1
CASSPSASEQFF	TGTGCCAGCAGCCCTAGCGCTAGTGAGCAGTTCTTC	TRBV7-9	-	once	TRBJ2-1
CASSQTQGHEQFF	TGTGCCAGCAGTCAGACACAGGGCCATGAGCAGTTCTTC	TRBV6-2/TRBV6-3	-	-	TRBJ2-1
CASSDLPGPREQYF	TGTGCCAGCAGTGATCTGCCAGGGCCCCGGGAGCAGTACTTC	TRBV6-1	-	-	TRBJ2-7
CASSPTTGVLETQYF	TGCGCCAGCAGCCCAACGACAGGGGTCTTAGAGACCCAGTACTTC	TRBV5-1	TRBD1	once	TRBJ2-5
CASTTGGMNTEAFF	TGTGCCAGCACCACAGGGGGCATGAACACTGAAGCTTTCTTT	TRBV9	TRBD1	-	TRBJ1-1
CASSRSEDRRGQFF	TGTGCCAGCAGCCGGAGCGAAGACCGACGGGGGCAGTTCTTC	TRBV3-1/TRBV3-2	-	-	TRBJ2-1
CASSPIHQTSGRNEQFF	TGTGCCAGCAGCCCAATACACCAGACTAGCGGGAGAAATGAGCAGTTCTTC	TRBV27	TRBD2	-	TRBJ2-1
CSVEDRDSSQETQYF	TGCAGCGTTGAAGATAGGGACAGCAGCCAAGAGACCCAGTACTTC	TRBV29-1	TRBD1	-	TRBJ2-5
CASSLEGDQPQHF	TGTGCCAGCAGCTTAGAAGGGGATCAGCCCCAGCATTTT	TRBV7-2	-	once	TRBJ1-5
CASSLDRGTSGRARRETQYF	TGTGCCAGCAGCTTAGATAGAGGGACTAGCGGGAGGGCCAGGCGGGAGACCCAGTACTTC	TRBV7-8	TRBD2	-	TRBJ2-5
CASTRGGEPQETQYF	TGTGCCAGTACGCGAGGAGGGGAGCCACAAGAGACCCAGTACTTC	TRBV9	-	-	TRBJ2-5
CASSPPAGWPQHF	TGTGCCAGCTCACCCCCAGCGGGGTGGCCCCAGCATTTT	TRBV18	-	-	TRBJ1-5
CASSLTGGTEAFF	TGTGCCAGCAGTCTCACAGGGGGCACTGAAGCTTTCTTT	TRBV28	TRBD1	once	TRBJ1-1
CASSQGDSIYGYTF	TGCGCCAGCAGCCAAGGGGACAGTATCTATGGCTACACCTTC	TRBV4-1	TRBD1	-	TRBJ1-2
CASSHMTSGSTDTQYF	TGTGCCAGCAGCCACATGACTAGCGGGAGCACAGATACGCAGTATTTT	TRBV3-1/TRBV3-2	TRBD2	-	TRBJ2-3
CASSPGQGVETQYF	TGTGCCAGCTCACCAGGACAGGGAGTCGAGACCCAGTACTTC	TRBV18	TRBD1	-	TRBJ2-5
CASSRGGYEQYF	TGTGCCAGCAGCAGAGGCGGGTACGAGCAGTACTTC	TRBV9	-	-	TRBJ2-7
CASNEGLAKNIQYF	TGTGCCAGCAACGAGGGACTAGCCAAAAACATTCAGTACTTC	TRBV2	-	-	TRBJ2-4
CSVERGQAGGYTF	TGCAGCGTTGAAAGGGGTCAGGCAGGGGGCTACACCTTC	TRBV29-1	-	few	TRBJ1-2
CAWSSRSIMAQHF	TGTGCCTGGAGTAGCAGGTCTATCATGGCCCAGCATTTT	TRBV30	-	-	TRBJ1-5